These 23 T cell receptor beta chains share one sample of origin, sequenced in a study of regulatory dendritic cells for organ transplantation. Profiling relied on immunoSEQ multiplex PCR, and the TCRdb table lists in-frame clones only, not all of them. Seen here are roughly 12,000 clones, 75% to 85% observed once, and the top ten hold around 1%. Allogeneic regulatory or mature dendritic cells were co-cultured for four to six days with CFSE-labeled sorted T cells at 1:10. These TCRs' antigens remain unknown. Material for sequencing was naive CD8+ T cells from blood cultured with regulatory dendritic cells. Specified subset: CD45RA+ naive T cells. The receptors were gathered from a human donor in good health.

The J gene is TRBJ2-7, the V gene TRBV11-2; 11 bases map to TRBD2. Germline lookup yields CDR1 SGHAT and CDR2 FQNNGV. CDR3 length equals 14 residues. Unmatched junction bases numbered 4, after V lost 5 bases and J lost 4 bases. The CDR3, as DNA: TGTGCCAGCAGCCCCGCTAGCGGGGGGTACGAGCAGTACTTC. This sequence encodes CASSPASGGYEQYF.

This rearrangement joins TRBV2 to TRBJ2-2; 8 positions agree with TRBD2. The germline CDR1 and CDR2 sequences are SNHLY and FYNNEI. V was clipped by 8 bases and J by 7 bases; unmatched bases: 21. CDR3 length equals 18 residues. The CDR3 spells CASGYTLGGGRSNGELFF. The CDR3 coding sequence is TGTGCCAGCGGCTACACCCTCGGGGGGGGCCGGAGTAACGGGGAGCTGTTTTTT.

The rearrangement uses TRBV6-5 and TRBJ2-7, with 8 bases fitting TRBD1. Per the germline V gene, CDR1 is MNHEY and CDR2 is SVGAGI. This CDR3 is built from 14 residues. V lost 8 bases, J lost 1 base, and 7 bases stayed unmatched. The CDR3 DNA reads as TGTGCCAGCTCGACAGGGGATCCGTCCTACGAGCAGTACTTC. As protein: CASSTGDPSYEQYF.

This clone rates as medium-sized. The V and J genes are TRBV7-9 and TRBJ2-7; 9 nucleotides agree with TRBD1. The CDR3 runs to 15 residues. From germline, CDR1 is SEHNR and CDR2 FQNEAQ (reference sequence). With V trimmed by 4 bases and J by 5 bases, 9 bases remained unmatched. In DNA form, the CDR3 reads TGTGCCAGCAGCTACCCGGGACAGGGTGTGAACGAGCAGTACTTC. Encoded protein: CASSYPGQGVNEQYF.

This chain links TRBV16 with TRBJ2-3, with D maybe TRBD1 (6 bases). CDR1 KGHSY and CDR2 FQNENV come from the germline V gene. Trimming took off 2 bases at V and 0 bases at J, with 6 bases between the two ends. The CDR3 loop spans 14 amino acids. DNA of the CDR3: TGTGCCAGCAGCCAACAGGGGAGCACAGATACGCAGTATTTT. Translation gives CASSQQGSTDTQYF.

The chain uses TRBV11-2 and TRBJ2-7; D remains ambiguous. V was cut by 3 bases and J by 2 bases, with 17 bases left in between. The CDR3 is 16 residues long. The germline gives CDR1 SGHAT, CDR2 FQNNGV. Written as DNA, the CDR3 is TGTGCCAGCAGCTTGCCGACTGAAACACCCACCTACGAGCAGTACTTC. This encodes CASSLPTETPTYEQYF.

The CDR3 spells CASSIGLASYEQYF. The CDR3 DNA reads as TGTGCCAGTAGTATCGGGCTAGCTTCCTACGAGCAGTACTTC. J is TRBJ2-7 and V is TRBV19; perhaps TRBD2 as D (5 bases). CDR3 size: 14 residues. Germline V gives CDR1 LNHDA, CDR2 SQIVND (reference sequence). V was cut by 3 bases and J by 1 base, with 10 bases left in between.

This chain connects TRBV4-1 to TRBJ1-4, with TRBD1 as a possible D gene (5 bases). The CDR3 loop spans 15 amino acids. The germline V gene has CDR1 MGHRA and CDR2 YSYEKL. V was cut by 0 bases and J by 4 bases, with 9 bases left in between. CDR3: CASSQEGRDNEKLFF. The DNA for the CDR3 is TGCGCCAGCAGCCAAGAGGGCAGGGATAATGAAAAACTGTTTTTT.

CDR3 coding DNA: TGTGCCAGCAGCTTCGGGACTAGGTACAATGAGCAGTTCTTC. Translating gives CASSFGTRYNEQFF. The V gene is TRBV7-2, the J gene TRBJ2-1; TRBD2 matches at 8 bases. The CDR3 contains 14 residues. CDR1 and CDR2 from the germline V gene are SGHTA and FQGNSA. J gave up 4 bases and V 3 bases, and 2 bases lay outside the gene matches.

The chain recombines TRBV14 with TRBJ2-4; 9 bases agree with TRBD1. Losses at the gene ends were 3 bases for V and 6 bases for J; bases not matched to a gene: 3. Germline CDR1 SGHDN, CDR2 FVKESK. The CDR3 runs to 14 residues. The CDR3: CASSQPGQGNIQYF. CDR3 DNA sequence: TGTGCCAGCAGCCAGCCGGGACAGGGAAACATTCAGTACTTC. The variable domain in full, completed from reference TRBV14 and TRBJ2-4, reads EAGVTQFPSHSVIEKGQTVTLRCDPISGHDNLYWYRRVMGKEIKFLLHFVKESKQDESGMPNNRFLAERTGGTYSTLKVQPAELEDSGVYFCASSQPGQGNIQYFGAGTRLSVL.

CDR3 loop: CANEGGPYNEQFF. For the CDR3, the DNA is TGTGCCAACGAGGGGGGGCCATACAATGAGCAGTTCTTC. This chain uses TRBV7-9 with TRBJ2-1; D perhaps matches TRBD2 (7 bases). V lost 10 bases, J lost 4 bases, and 14 bases lay in between. Looked up from germline, CDR1 is SEHNR and CDR2 is FQNEAQ (reference sequence). CDR3 length equals 13 residues.

V usage is TRBV6-1 and J usage is TRBJ1-2; D is unresolved. The CDR3 has 12 amino acids. V was clipped by 6 bases and J by 4 bases, with 9 bases between them. Germline lookup yields CDR1 MNHNS and CDR2 SASEGT. DNA of the CDR3: TGTGCCAGCAGCTCCCTTAGCTATGGCTACACCTTC. Its protein product is CASSSLSYGYTF.

The V and J genes are TRBV27 and TRBJ2-2; 13 positions agree with TRBD2. Trimming removed 3 bases from V and 8 bases from J; junction bases left unmatched: 3. Per germline, CDR1 MNHEY and CDR2 SMNVEV (reference sequence). This CDR3 region has 15 residues. The CDR3 coding sequence is TGTGCCAGCAGTTTGGGGACTAGCGGGGCGGGGGAGCTGTTTTTT. Translated: CASSLGTSGAGELFF.

The chain links TRBV4-1 to TRBJ1-6; no clear D. V dropped 0 bases and J dropped 9 bases, with 6 bases sitting between them. The germline V gene has CDR1 MGHRA and CDR2 YSYEKL. The CDR3 has 13 amino acids. CDR3 in amino acids: CASSQERGSPLHF. As DNA, the CDR3 is TGCGCCAGCAGCCAAGAACGGGGTTCACCCCTCCACTTT.

V gene TRBV7-9 combines with J gene TRBJ2-1; D unresolved. Germline CDR1 is SEHNR and CDR2 is FQNEAQ (reference sequence). V lost 5 bases, J lost 0 bases, and 8 bases lay in between. The CDR3 is 14 residues long. This CDR3 is CASSPPSSYNEQFF. The CDR3 DNA reads TGTGCCAGCAGCCCGCCGAGCTCCTACAATGAGCAGTTCTTC.

This clone appeared a single time. The V call is TRBV9, the J call TRBJ2-6, with D possibly TRBD1 on 6 matching bases. Germline V gene sequence: CDR1 SGDLS, CDR2 YYNGEE. Trimming left V 4 bases short and J 0 bases short, with 11 bases between. The CDR3 sequence is 16 residues long. This CDR3 reads CASSLGQSSGANVLTF. The CDR3 DNA reads TGTGCCAGCAGCCTAGGACAGAGCTCTGGGGCCAACGTCCTGACTTTC.

The gene calls are TRBV7-9 and TRBJ2-1; tentative D call: TRBD2 (5 bases). Germline values: CDR1 SEHNR, CDR2 FQNEAQ (reference sequence). The CDR3 totals 14 residues. The V and J ends lost 0 bases and 9 bases respectively, with 12 bases between them. The CDR3 reads CASSLAYLRVEQFF. The CDR3 nucleotides are TGTGCCAGCAGCTTAGCTTACCTGCGGGTTGAGCAGTTCTTC. Full variable domain (missing parts from reference TRBV7-9 and TRBJ2-1): DTGVSQNPRHKITKRGQNVTFRCDPISEHNRLYWYRQTLGQGPEFLTYFQNEAQLEKSRLLSDRFSAERPKGSFSTLEIQRTEQGDSAMYLCASSLAYLRVEQFFGPGTRLTVL.

The chain employs TRBV4-1 and TRBJ2-7; D perhaps matches TRBD2 (5 bases). Germline V gene data show CDR1 as MGHRA and CDR2 as YSYEKL. V lost 0 bases and J 7 bases, leaving 10 bases between the germline ends. The CDR3 is 13 residues long. This CDR3 is CASSQEPGSEQYF. Here the CDR3 DNA reads TGCGCCAGCAGCCAAGAACCTGGGAGTGAGCAGTACTTC.

The chain is built from TRBV5-5 and TRBJ2-7; the D gene is possibly TRBD1 (5 bases). Germline CDR1 is SGHKS and CDR2 is YYEKEE (reference sequence). Trimming removed 0 bases from V and 6 bases from J, with 10 bases in between. This CDR3 spans 13 amino acids. Here the CDR3 DNA reads TGTGCCAGCAGCTTGGTGTCAGGGTCCGAGCAGTACTTC. This translates into CASSLVSGSEQYF.

The V gene is TRBV6-6, the J gene TRBJ2-7, with TRBD1 matching 12 bases. This CDR3 contains 14 residues. In germline, CDR1 is MNHNY, CDR2 SVGAGI (reference sequence). V was pared by 6 bases and J by 5 bases, with 5 bases of the junction left unmatched. CDR3 loop: CASSRDRGRNEQYF. CDR3 DNA: TGTGCCAGCAGCCGGGACAGGGGGCGGAACGAGCAGTACTTC.

A remark on this clone: Its ends do not fully match the called genes, so a read error is possible. The chain couples TRBV6-1 to TRBJ2-3; D not resolved. The germline CDR1 and CDR2 sequences are MNHNS and SASEGT. The CDR3 loop spans 13 amino acids. CDR3 sequence: CASREVAVDTQYF. The CDR3 DNA is TGTGCCAGCAGGGAAGTAGCCGTGGATACGCAGTATTTT.

The chain employs TRBV7-9 and TRBJ2-2; TRBD2 might be the D (5 bases). CDR1 and CDR2 (germline): SEHNR, FQNEAQ (reference sequence). This CDR3 has 15 residues. V dropped 4 bases and J dropped 1 base, with 10 bases sitting between them. CDR3 protein: CASSSAGVNTGELFF. CDR3 nucleotides: TGTGCCAGCAGCTCCGCCGGGGTGAACACCGGGGAGCTGTTTTTT.

CDR3 nucleotides: TGTGCCAGCAGCTTAGCAGGAGCTAGCGCCACGGAAGAGACCCAGTACTTC. It translates to CASSLAGASATEETQYF. This chain connects TRBV7-2 to TRBJ2-5, with D possibly being TRBD2 (6 bases). Per the germline V gene, CDR1 is SGHTA and CDR2 is FQGNSA. Trimming stripped 0 bases from V and 3 bases from J, with 17 bases between. The CDR3 sequence is 17 residues long.